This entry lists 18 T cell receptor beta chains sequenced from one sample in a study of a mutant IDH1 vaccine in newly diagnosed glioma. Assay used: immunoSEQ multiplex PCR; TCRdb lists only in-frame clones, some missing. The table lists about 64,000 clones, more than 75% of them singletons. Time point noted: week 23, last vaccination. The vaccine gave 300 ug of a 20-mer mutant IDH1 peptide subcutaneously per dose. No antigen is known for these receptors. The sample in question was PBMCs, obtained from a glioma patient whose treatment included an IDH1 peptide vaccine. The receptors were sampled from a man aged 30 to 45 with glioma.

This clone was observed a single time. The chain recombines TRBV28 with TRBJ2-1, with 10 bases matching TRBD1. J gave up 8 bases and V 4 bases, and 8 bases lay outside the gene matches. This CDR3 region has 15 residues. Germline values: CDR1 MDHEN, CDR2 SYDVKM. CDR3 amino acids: CASSSDRGRRDEQFF. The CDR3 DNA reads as TGTGCCAGCAGTTCCGACAGGGGGCGCAGAGATGAGCAGTTCTTC.

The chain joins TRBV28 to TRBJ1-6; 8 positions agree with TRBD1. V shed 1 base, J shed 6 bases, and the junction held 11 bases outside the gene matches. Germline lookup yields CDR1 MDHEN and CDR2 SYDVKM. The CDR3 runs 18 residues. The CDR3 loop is CASSLSGQGITFNSPLHF. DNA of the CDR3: TGTGCCAGCAGTTTATCAGGACAGGGCATTACATTTAATTCACCCCTCCACTTT.

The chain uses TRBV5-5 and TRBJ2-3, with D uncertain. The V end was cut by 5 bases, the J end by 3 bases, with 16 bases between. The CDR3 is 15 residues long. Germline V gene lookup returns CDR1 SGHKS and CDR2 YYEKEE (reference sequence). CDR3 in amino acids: CASSFLGPSTDTQYF. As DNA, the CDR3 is TGTGCCAGCAGTTTCTTGGGTCCGTCAACAGATACGCAGTATTTT.

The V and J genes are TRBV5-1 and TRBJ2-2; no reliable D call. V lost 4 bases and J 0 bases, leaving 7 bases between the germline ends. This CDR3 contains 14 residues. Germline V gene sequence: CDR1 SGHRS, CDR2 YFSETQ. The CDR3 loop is CASSPWTNTGELFF. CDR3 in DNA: TGCGCCAGCAGCCCTTGGACGAACACCGGGGAGCTGTTTTTT.

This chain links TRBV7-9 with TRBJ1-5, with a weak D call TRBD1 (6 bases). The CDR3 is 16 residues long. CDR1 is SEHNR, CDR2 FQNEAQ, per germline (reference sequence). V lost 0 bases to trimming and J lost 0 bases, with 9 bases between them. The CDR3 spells CASSLATGYSNQPQHF. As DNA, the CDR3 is TGTGCCAGCAGCTTAGCGACAGGTTATAGCAATCAGCCCCAGCATTTT.

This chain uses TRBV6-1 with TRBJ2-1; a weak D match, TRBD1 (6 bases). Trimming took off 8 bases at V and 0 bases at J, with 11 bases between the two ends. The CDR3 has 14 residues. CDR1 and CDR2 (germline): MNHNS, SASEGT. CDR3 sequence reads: CASGRDNSYNEQFF. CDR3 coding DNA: TGTGCCAGCGGTAGGGACAACTCCTACAATGAGCAGTTCTTC.

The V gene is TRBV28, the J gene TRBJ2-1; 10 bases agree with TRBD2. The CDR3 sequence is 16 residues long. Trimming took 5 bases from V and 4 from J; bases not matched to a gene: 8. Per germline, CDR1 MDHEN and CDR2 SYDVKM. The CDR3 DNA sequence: TGTGCCAGCAGTACACCAAGCGGGGGGGAGTACAATGAGCAGTTCTTC. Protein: CASSTPSGGEYNEQFF.

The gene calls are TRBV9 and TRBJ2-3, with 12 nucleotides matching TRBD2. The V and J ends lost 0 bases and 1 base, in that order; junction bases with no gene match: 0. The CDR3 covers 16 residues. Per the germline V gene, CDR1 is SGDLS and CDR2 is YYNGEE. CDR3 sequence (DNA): TGTGCCAGCAGCGTAGGACTAGCGGGGGGCACAGATACGCAGTATTTT. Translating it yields CASSVGLAGGTDTQYF. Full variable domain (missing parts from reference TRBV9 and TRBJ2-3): DSGVTQTPKHLITATGQRVTLRCSPRSGDLSVYWYQQSLDQGLQFLIQYYNGEERAKGNILERFSAQQFPDLHSELNLSSLELGDSALYFCASSVGLAGGTDTQYFGPGTRLTVL.

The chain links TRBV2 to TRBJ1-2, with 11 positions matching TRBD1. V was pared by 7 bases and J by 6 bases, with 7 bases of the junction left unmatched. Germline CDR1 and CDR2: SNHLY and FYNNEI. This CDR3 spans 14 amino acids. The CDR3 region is CASIMDRGLHGYTF. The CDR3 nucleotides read TGTGCCAGCATTATGGACAGGGGGCTCCATGGCTACACCTTC.

DNA of the CDR3: TGTGCCAGCAGCTCGCCCCAGGGGCGGAACGAGCAGTACTTC. Amino acid sequence: CASSSPQGRNEQYF. The chain combines TRBV11-2 with TRBJ2-7; D may be TRBD1 (6 bases). The CDR3 totals 14 residues. V was trimmed by 4 bases and J by 5 bases, leaving 15 bases between them. Germline assignment: CDR1 SGHAT and CDR2 FQNNGV.

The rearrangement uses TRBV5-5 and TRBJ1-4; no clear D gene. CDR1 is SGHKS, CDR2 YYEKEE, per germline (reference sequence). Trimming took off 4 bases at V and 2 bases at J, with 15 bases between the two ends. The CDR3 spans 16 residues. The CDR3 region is CASSGPIPETNEKLFF. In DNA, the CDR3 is TGTGCCAGCAGCGGACCTATCCCTGAGACTAATGAAAAACTGTTTTTT.

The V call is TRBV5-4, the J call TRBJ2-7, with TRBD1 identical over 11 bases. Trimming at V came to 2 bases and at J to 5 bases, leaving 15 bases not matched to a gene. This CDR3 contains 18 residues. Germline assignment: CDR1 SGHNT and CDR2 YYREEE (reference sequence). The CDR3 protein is CASSFRTYVGQGDHEQYF. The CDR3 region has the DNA TGTGCCAGCAGCTTCCGGACATACGTGGGACAGGGGGACCACGAGCAGTACTTC.

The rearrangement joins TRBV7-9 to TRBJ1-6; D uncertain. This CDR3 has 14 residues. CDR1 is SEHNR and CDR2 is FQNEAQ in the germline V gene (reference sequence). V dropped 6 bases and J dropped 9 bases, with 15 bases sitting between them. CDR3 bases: TGTGCCAGCAGAAGCAAGGGTACGGGTTCACCCCTCCACTTT. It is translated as CASRSKGTGSPLHF.

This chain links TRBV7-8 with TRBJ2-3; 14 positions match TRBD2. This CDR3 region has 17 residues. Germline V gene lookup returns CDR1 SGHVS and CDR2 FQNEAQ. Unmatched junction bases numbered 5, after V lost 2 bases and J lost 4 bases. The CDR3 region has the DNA TGTGCCAGCAGCTTACTAGGGACTAGCGGGGGACCAGATACGCAGTATTTT. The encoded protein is CASSLLGTSGGPDTQYF.

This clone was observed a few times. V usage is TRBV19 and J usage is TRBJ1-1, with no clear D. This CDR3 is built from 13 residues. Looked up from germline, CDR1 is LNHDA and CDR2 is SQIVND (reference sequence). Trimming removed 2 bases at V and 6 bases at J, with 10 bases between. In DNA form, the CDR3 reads TGTGCCAGTAGTATATCCATCGTCTCTGAAGCTTTCTTT. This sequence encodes CASSISIVSEAFF.

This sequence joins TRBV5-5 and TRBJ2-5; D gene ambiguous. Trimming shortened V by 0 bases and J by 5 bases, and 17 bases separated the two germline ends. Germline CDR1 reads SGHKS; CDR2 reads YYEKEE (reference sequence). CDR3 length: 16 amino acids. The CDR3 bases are TGTGCCAGCAGCTTGGCGCAGCTCGGAAGGATGGAGACCCAGTACTTC. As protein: CASSLAQLGRMETQYF. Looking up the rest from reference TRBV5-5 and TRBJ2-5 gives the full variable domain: DAGVTQSPTHLIKTRGQQVTLRCSPISGHKSVSWYQQVLGQGPQFIFQYYEKEERGRGNFPDRFSARQFPNYSSELNVNALLLGDSALYLCASSLAQLGRMETQYFGPGTRLLVL.

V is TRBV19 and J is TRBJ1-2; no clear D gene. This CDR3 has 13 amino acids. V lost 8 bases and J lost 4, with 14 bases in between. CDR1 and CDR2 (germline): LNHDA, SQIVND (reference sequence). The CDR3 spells CASRIGSGYGYTF. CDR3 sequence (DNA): TGTGCCAGTCGGATAGGGTCTGGCTATGGCTACACCTTC.

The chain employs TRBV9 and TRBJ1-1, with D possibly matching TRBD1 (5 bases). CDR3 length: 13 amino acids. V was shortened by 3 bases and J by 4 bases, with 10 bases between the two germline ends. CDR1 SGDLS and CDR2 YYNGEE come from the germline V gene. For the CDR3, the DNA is TGTGCCAGCAGCGGTGAGGGGATCACTGAAGCTTTCTTT. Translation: CASSGEGITEAFF.